These T cell receptor beta chains were read from a single sample in a study of T cells in localized non-small cell lung cancer. Generated by immunoSEQ multiplex PCR, the TCRdb table keeps only in-frame clones and is missing some. The sample lists tens of thousands of clones, around 83% occurring once. The starting material was peripheral blood, obtained before any cancer treatment. These receptors all come from a woman aged 40 to 75 with stage I lung adenocarcinoma. CDR3s include the opening cysteine and the closing phenylalanine or tryptophan. A D gene is named only where the DNA matches it firmly. The size entry is marked missing in some rows and otherwise reads once, few, many or a size class.

cdr3_length d_call j_call clone_size v_call cdr3_nt cdr3_aa
17 TRBD1 TRBJ2-4 few TRBV4-1 TGCGCCAGCAGCCACATAGGACAGGGAGGAACCAAAAACATTCAGTACTTC CASSHIGQGGTKNIQYF
15 NA TRBJ2-7 NA TRBV7-2 TGTGCCAGCAGCCCTCTCCCGGGGAGCTCCTACGAGCAGTACTTC CASSPLPGSSYEQYF
14 NA TRBJ1-2 NA TRBV10-3 TGTGCCACCATCAGCGGCCCCACTAACTATGGCTACACCTTC CATISGPTNYGYTF
16 TRBD2 TRBJ2-7 NA TRBV7-2 TGTGCCAGCAGCTTAATGGCTAGCGGGGCGACCTACGAGCAGTACTTC CASSLMASGATYEQYF
14 TRBD1 TRBJ2-3 NA TRBV14 TGTGCCAGTGAAATAACAGGGGGCACAGATACGCAGTATTTT CASEITGGTDTQYF
17 NA TRBJ1-2 NA TRBV5-1 TGCGCCAGCAGCTGGGGGCGGGCAACACCAGGGAGCTATGGCTACACCTTC CASSWGRATPGSYGYTF
19 NA TRBJ1-2 NA TRBV5-6 TGTGCCAGCAGCTTGTATAGCGGCAGGACGATCCTAGCTAACTATGGCTACACCTTC CASSLYSGRTILANYGYTF
14 NA TRBJ2-7 NA TRBV7-8 TGTGCCACCCGGCGAGGGGACGTTGGTGGGGAGCAGTACTTC CATRRGDVGGEQYF
16 TRBD1 TRBJ2-2 NA TRBV10-1 TGCGCCAGCAGTGAGAGGACAGGGAGTAACACCGGGGAGCTGTTTTTT CASSERTGSNTGELFF
14 NA TRBJ2-7 NA TRBV14 TGTGCCAGCAGCCCTTTTCTGACCCCTCGCGAGCAGTACTTC CASSPFLTPREQYF
15 NA TRBJ1-4 NA TRBV5-1 TGCGCCAGCAGCTTGCGGGCTTCAACTAATGAAAAACTGTTTTTT CASSLRASTNEKLFF
15 TRBD2 TRBJ2-1 NA TRBV10-1 TGCGCCAGCAGTGAGTCCATAGCGGGCCTAAATGAGCAGTTCTTC CASSESIAGLNEQFF
13 NA TRBJ1-2 NA TRBV2 TGTGCCAGCAGTGAACAGGGGATGGATGGCTACACCTTC CASSEQGMDGYTF
14 TRBD1 TRBJ2-1 NA TRBV27 TGTGCCAGCAGTAGGGGACAGTTCTACAATGAGCAGTTCTTC CASSRGQFYNEQFF
16 TRBD2 TRBJ2-1 NA TRBV6-1 TGTGCCAGCAGTGAAGCGGCGGGGGGAAGTTACAATGAGCAGTTCTTC CASSEAAGGSYNEQFF
14 NA TRBJ1-1 NA TRBV13 TGTGCCAGCAGCTCACAGGGAAGGTACACTGAAGCTTTCTTT CASSSQGRYTEAFF
15 NA TRBJ2-2 NA TRBV4-1 TGCGCCAGCAGCCAAGTGGGAGCTGGGACCGGGGAGCTGTTTTTT CASSQVGAGTGELFF
12 NA TRBJ1-1 NA TRBV29-1 TGCAGCGTCAGACCTGTGAACACTGAAGCTTTCTTT CSVRPVNTEAFF
16 NA TRBJ1-1 few TRBV4-3 TGCGCCAGCAGTCTCTCCCGGGGGCGGACGGACACTGAAGCTTTCTTT CASSLSRGRTDTEAFF
16 TRBD2 TRBJ2-5 once TRBV5-1 TGCGCCAGCAGCCTACTAGCGGGGGGGACCCAAGAGACCCAGTACTTC CASSLLAGGTQETQYF
14 NA TRBJ2-5 NA TRBV30 TGTGCCTGGACTCGAGGACAGCTAAAGGAGGCCCAGTACTTC CAWTRGQLKEAQYF
15 NA TRBJ1-6 once TRBV5-1 TGCGCCAGCAGCTTGTCGAGAGAAATCAATTCACCCCTCCACTTT CASSLSREINSPLHF
14 NA TRBJ2-1 NA TRBV21-1 TGTGCCAGCAGCAAAGCGCTTTTCACTAGCGGGCAGTTCTTC CASSKALFTSGQFF
12 NA TRBJ1-1 few TRBV10-2 TGCGCCAGCAGACAGGGAGGCACTGAAGCTTTCTTT CASRQGGTEAFF
15 NA TRBJ2-1 NA TRBV30 TGTGCCTGGACACCTCTGGACAGCCGGTGGCATGAGCAGTTCTTC CAWTPLDSRWHEQFF
15 NA TRBJ2-7 once TRBV6-5 TGTGCCAGCAGTTACTCTGTACAGGGTTTGGGCGAGCAGTACTTC CASSYSVQGLGEQYF
15 NA TRBJ1-2 once TRBV7-2 TGTGCCAGCAGCTTAGAACTGAATACTAACTATGGCTACACCTTC CASSLELNTNYGYTF
12 NA TRBJ1-1 NA TRBV29-1 TGCAGCGTTGAGGAAAAGAACACTGAAGCTTTCTTT CSVEEKNTEAFF
13 NA TRBJ1-2 NA TRBV11-2 TGTGCCAGCAGTCATGCGGCTAACTATGGCTACACCTTC CASSHAANYGYTF
14 TRBD1 TRBJ1-2 NA TRBV11-3 TGTGCCAGCAGCTCAGACAGGGGCTACTATGGCTACACCTTC CASSSDRGYYGYTF
15 TRBD1 TRBJ1-6 NA TRBV7-2 TGTGCCAGCAGCCAAGTTGACAGGGATAGTTCACCCCTCCACTTT CASSQVDRDSSPLHF
16 NA TRBJ1-6 NA TRBV6-1 TGTGCCAGCAGGGAACAGCACACCTCCTATAATTCACCCCTCCACTTT CASREQHTSYNSPLHF
14 NA TRBJ1-2 NA TRBV5-4 TGTGCCAGCAGCTTGGACAGGGTAATCGCGGGCTACACCTTC CASSLDRVIAGYTF